Listed below are T cell receptor beta chains from one sample, sequenced in a study of blood T cell repertoires in COVID-19. The data were produced by immunoSEQ multiplex PCR, yet TCRdb's version contains in-frame clones alone and is incomplete. The sample gives 35,000 or so clones, 75% to 85% of which show up once; 13% to 15% is in the top ten. Source material: peripheral blood. Source of these receptors: a woman between 65 and 79 years old with acute or convalescent COVID-19. The CDR3 runs from the conserved cysteine through the conserved F or W. Fields, in order: J gene, V gene, clone size, D gene, CDR3 protein, CDR3 DNA. A D gene is named only where the DNA matches it firmly. Only some rows state a clone size, as once, few, many or a class for expanded clones.

TRBJ2-2,TRBV27,.,TRBD2,CASSFLGLAGGVTGELFF,TGTGCCAGCAGTTTCCTGGGACTAGCGGGAGGGGTCACCGGGGAGCTGTTTTTT
TRBJ1-1,TRBV18,.,.,CASSPTGGNTEAFF,TGTGCCAGCTCACCGACAGGTGGGAACACTGAAGCTTTCTTT
TRBJ2-7,TRBV12-3/TRBV12-4,.,TRBD1,CASSRQGAHEQYF,TGTGCCAGCAGCAGACAGGGGGCCCACGAGCAGTACTTC
TRBJ2-1,TRBV7-2,.,TRBD2,CASSLGSGVNEQFF,TGTGCCAGCAGCTTAGGGAGCGGGGTAAATGAGCAGTTCTTC
TRBJ2-7,TRBV7-8,.,TRBD2,CASSLIAGAFYEQYF,TGTGCCAGCAGCCTCATAGCGGGGGCTTTCTACGAGCAGTACTTC
TRBJ2-7,TRBV5-6,.,TRBD2,CASSTDSGGILYEQYF,TGTGCCAGCAGCACCGATAGCGGGGGGATCCTCTACGAGCAGTACTTC
TRBJ2-2,TRBV4-2,few,TRBD2,CASSQDERGGPDTGELFF,TGTGCCAGCAGCCAAGATGAGCGGGGGGGCCCGGACACCGGGGAGCTGTTTTTT
TRBJ1-3,TRBV14,few,TRBD1,CASSLNRGLGPNTIYF,TGTGCCAGCAGCCTTAACAGGGGTTTAGGCCCGAACACCATATATTTT
TRBJ1-2,TRBV19,.,.,CASSIGRVPNYGYTF,TGTGCCAGTAGTATAGGCAGGGTTCCTAACTATGGCTACACCTTC
TRBJ2-7,TRBV13,once,.,CASSPTDSYEQYF,TGTGCCAGCAGCCCCACGGACAGCTACGAGCAGTACTTC
TRBJ2-3,TRBV6-5,.,TRBD2,CASSGGDTQYF,TGTGCCAGTAGCGGGGGAGATACGCAGTATTTT
TRBJ1-3,TRBV18,.,.,CASSPPAGSSGNTIYF,TGTGCCAGCTCACCCCCGGCGGGCAGCTCTGGAAACACCATATATTTT
TRBJ2-3,TRBV10-3,.,TRBD2,CAISEASGTTDTQYF,TGTGCCATCAGTGAGGCTAGCGGGACCACAGATACGCAGTATTTT
TRBJ1-2,TRBV4-1,.,.,CASSQGFGTPIPYGYTF,TGCGCCAGCAGCCAAGGATTTGGGACACCGATACCTTATGGCTACACCTTC
TRBJ2-7,TRBV25-1,.,.,CASSDGLREQYF,TGTGCCAGCAGTGATGGGTTGCGGGAGCAGTACTTC
TRBJ1-1,TRBV3-1/TRBV3-2,.,TRBD1,CASSSLPGQGFNTEAFF,TGTGCCAGCAGTTCTCTACCGGGACAGGGTTTTAACACTGAAGCTTTCTTT
TRBJ2-1,TRBV27,.,TRBD2,CASSMGLAGYNEQFF,TGTGCCAGCAGTATGGGACTAGCGGGCTACAATGAGCAGTTCTTC
TRBJ2-3,TRBV5-5,.,TRBD2,CASSLAGTSGFPLLAQYF,TGTGCCAGCAGCTTGGCCGGGACTAGCGGGTTCCCCCTCTTGGCGCAGTATTTT
TRBJ2-1,TRBV6-5,.,.,CASTNGGGNEQFF,TGTGCCAGCACCAACGGTGGGGGGAATGAGCAGTTCTTC
TRBJ2-6,TRBV15,.,.,CATSRDITGFYSGANVLTF,TGTGCCACCAGCAGAGATATTACAGGATTTTACTCTGGGGCCAACGTCCTGACTTTC
TRBJ2-1,TRBV27,.,TRBD2,CASSPLAGGGGSEQFF,TGTGCCAGCAGTCCCCTAGCGGGAGGGGGGGGTAGCGAGCAGTTCTTC
TRBJ2-1,TRBV6-5,.,.,CASSYSQGLYYNEQFF,TGTGCCAGCAGTTACTCCCAGGGGCTGTACTACAATGAGCAGTTCTTC
TRBJ2-7,TRBV25-1,.,TRBD1,CASSGQGPSYEQYF,TGTGCCAGCAGTGGACAGGGGCCTTCCTACGAGCAGTACTTC
TRBJ2-3,TRBV3-1/TRBV3-2,.,.,CASSQYRISGPDTQYF,TGTGCCAGCAGCCAGTACAGGATCTCAGGGCCAGATACGCAGTATTTT
TRBJ2-3,TRBV18,.,TRBD2,CASSPPRSSGYTDTQYF,TGTGCCAGCTCACCACCGAGGTCTAGCGGATACACAGATACGCAGTATTTT
TRBJ1-2,TRBV5-1,once,TRBD1,CASSLSGQGLGYTF,TGCGCCAGCAGCTTGTCTGGACAGGGTCTGGGCTACACCTTC
TRBJ2-2,TRBV24-1,.,TRBD1,CATSRQGPGELFF,TGTGCCACCAGTCGACAGGGCCCGGGGGAGCTGTTTTTT
TRBJ2-7,TRBV5-1,.,.,CASSSQEGYEQYF,TGCGCCAGCAGCTCCCAGGAAGGCTACGAGCAGTACTTC
TRBJ1-4,TRBV28,.,.,CASSLGGINEKLFF,TGTGCCAGCAGTTTGGGGGGGATAAATGAAAAACTGTTTTTT
TRBJ2-7,TRBV5-1,.,.,CASMGGGEQYF,TGCGCCAGCATGGGAGGAGGCGAGCAGTACTTC
TRBJ2-2,TRBV4-1,.,.,CASSQDTVAGELFF,TGCGCCAGCAGCCAAGATACGGTAGCGGGGGAGCTGTTTTTT
TRBJ1-1,TRBV5-1,few,.,CASSLEHQNTEAFF,TGCGCCAGCAGCTTGGAACACCAGAACACTGAAGCTTTCTTT
TRBJ1-4,TRBV27,.,.,CASSSVLGGEKLFF,TGTGCCAGCAGTTCTGTGCTGGGGGGTGAAAAACTGTTTTTT
TRBJ2-1,TRBV13,once,TRBD2,CASSLVGGAYNEQFF,TGTGCCAGCAGCTTAGTCGGGGGGGCTTACAATGAGCAGTTCTTC
TRBJ2-7,TRBV9,.,.,CASSVVGGAGAPNLGEQYF,TGTGCCAGCAGCGTAGTAGGAGGGGCGGGGGCCCCTAACCTGGGCGAGCAGTACTTC
TRBJ2-5,TRBV18,.,.,CASSKGRQETQYF,TGTGCCAGCTCTAAAGGGAGGCAAGAGACCCAGTACTTC
TRBJ2-4,TRBV5-1,.,.,CASSPPNGENIQYF,TGCGCCAGCAGCCCTCCCAACGGAGAAAACATTCAGTACTTC
TRBJ2-1,TRBV27,.,TRBD1,CASRPTGQGVDEQFF,TGTGCCAGCCGCCCGACCGGACAGGGAGTAGATGAGCAGTTCTTC
TRBJ2-1,TRBV5-1,once,TRBD2,CASSLVGTSRYNEQFF,TGCGCCAGCAGCTTGGTGGGGACTAGCCGCTACAATGAGCAGTTCTTC
TRBJ2-2,TRBV5-1,few,TRBD2,CASSFGLAGGGRNGELFF,TGCGCCAGCAGCTTCGGACTAGCGGGAGGCGGCCGAAACGGGGAGCTGTTTTTT
TRBJ2-2,TRBV6-2/TRBV6-3,.,.,CASSYSRLANTGELFF,TGTGCCAGCAGTTACTCGAGGCTAGCGAACACCGGGGAGCTGTTTTTT
TRBJ2-4,TRBV6-5,.,TRBD2,CASIGGGLAKNIQYF,TGTGCCAGCATCGGGGGGGGCCTAGCCAAAAACATTCAGTACTTC
TRBJ2-2,TRBV6-2/TRBV6-3,.,.,CASSYRTGVANTGELFF,TGTGCCAGCAGTTACAGGACGGGAGTGGCGAACACCGGGGAGCTGTTTTTT
TRBJ2-2,TRBV5-4,.,TRBD2,CASSLAWGGGELFF,TGTGCCAGCAGCTTGGCCTGGGGGGGCGGGGAGCTGTTTTTT
TRBJ2-3,TRBV7-7,.,.,CASSPLTTTDTQYF,TGTGCCAGCAGCCCGCTGACAACCACAGATACGCAGTATTTT
TRBJ1-6,TRBV18,.,TRBD1,CASSAGTGRNSPLHF,TGTGCCAGCTCAGCCGGGACAGGGCGCAATTCACCCCTCCACTTT
TRBJ2-5,TRBV6-5,.,.,CASRNSGRGETQYF,TGTGCCAGCAGAAATAGCGGACGAGGGGAGACCCAGTACTTC
TRBJ2-5,TRBV7-2,once,.,CASSRSLQETQYF,TGTGCCAGCAGCCGGAGTCTCCAAGAGACCCAGTACTTC
TRBJ2-5,TRBV20-1,.,TRBD2,CSASVGGARVETQYF,TGCAGTGCTAGTGTCGGGGGGGCCAGGGTGGAGACCCAGTACTTC
TRBJ2-1,TRBV5-1,.,TRBD2,CASSLAGGLDEQFF,TGCGCCAGCAGCCTGGCGGGGGGGCTCGATGAGCAGTTCTTC
TRBJ2-3,TRBV19,large,TRBD1,CASSGQGWGTDTQYF,TGTGCCAGTAGCGGACAGGGATGGGGCACAGATACGCAGTATTTT
TRBJ1-1,TRBV6-5,.,.,CASRGTADVGTEAFF,TGTGCCAGCAGGGGTACAGCCGATGTGGGCACTGAAGCTTTCTTT
TRBJ2-7,TRBV3-1/TRBV3-2,.,TRBD2,CASSQTSGSEQYF,TGTGCCAGCAGCCAGACTAGCGGGAGCGAGCAGTACTTC